This TCR beta chain was captured in a study of blood T cells in healthy people across ages. General study points: Naive T cell percentage by flow cytometry tracked strongly with beta diversity.

Germline CDR1 is KGHDR and CDR2 is SFDVKD. V was cut by 3 bases and J by 2 bases, with 3 bases left in between. The CDR3 spans 12 residues. The second PCR ran roughly 7 to 11 cycles with a sample-barcoded 5' primer and J-beta primers. With 12 random nucleotides, a template-switch adaptor tagged each individual cDNA molecule. One entry per CDR3 protein, called by TCRdb with MiXCR from the 5' RACE reads. The sample contains about 560,000 distinct CDR3 sequences, about 27% of which appear only once. Drawn from each donor were approximately 9.2 milliliters of peripheral blood. Turning to this clonotype: Antigen specificity is unknown.

This sample was also put to use in a study of T cells of mothers and their children. This second study notes: Maternal samples each gave over 9.5 million TCR beta CDR3 reads, and child samples approximately 3 million each.

Sequenced material: blood. The sequence derives from a boy aged 2 to 10 in good health. The chain employs TRBV24-1 and TRBJ1-2; D remains ambiguous. The CDR3 here is CATSDANYGYTF. The CDR3, as DNA: TGTGCCACCAGTGATGCCAACTATGGCTACACCTTC.